One and the same sample provided the 5 T cell receptor beta chains below, sequenced in a study of cytomegalovirus exposure and HLA in healthy donors. 60 Vbeta and 13 Jbeta primers were used in PCR. Generated by immunoSEQ multiplex PCR, the TCRdb table keeps only in-frame clones and is missing some. The data contain 95,000 to 130,000 clones, 9.5% of them singletons. Sequenced: PBMCs. These receptors were obtained from a man aged 25-45 years in good health and CMV-seronegative.

The CDR3 nucleotides are TGTGCTAGTGGTCTCGACACTGAAGCTTTCTTT. Translated: CASGLDTEAFF. This sequence joins TRBV12-5 and TRBJ1-1, with D hard to call. This CDR3 is built from 11 residues. V lost 5 bases and J 3 bases, leaving 4 bases between the germline ends. Germline V gene lookup returns CDR1 LGHNT and CDR2 FRNRAP.

The chain has TRBV19 and TRBJ1-2; no definite D call. The V end was cut by 5 bases, the J end by 4 bases, with 20 bases between. The germline CDR1 and CDR2 sequences are LNHDA and SQIVND (reference sequence). The CDR3 totals 16 residues. This chain's CDR3 is CASSAGLDFASYGYTF. The CDR3 DNA follows: TGTGCCAGTAGTGCCGGACTGGATTTCGCGAGCTATGGCTACACCTTC. Full variable domain (remainder filled in from reference TRBV19 and TRBJ1-2): DGGITQSPKYLFRKEGQNVTLSCEQNLNHDAMYWYRQDPGQGLRLIYYSQIVNDFQKGDIAEGYSVSREKKESFPLTVTSAQKNPTAFYLCASSAGLDFASYGYTFGSGTRLTVV.

The J gene is TRBJ2-7, the V gene TRBV2; perhaps TRBD2 as D (6 bases). V lost 3 bases, J lost 9 bases, and 12 bases lay in between. This CDR3 region has 12 residues. Germline V CDR1 and CDR2: SNHLY, FYNNEI. In nucleotides, the CDR3 is TGTGCCAGCAGTGATGGGACTTCTGGGCAGTACTTC. It translates to CASSDGTSGQYF.

On this clone: The same CDR3 arises from other DNA sequences in this sample as well. This chain links TRBV7-6 with TRBJ2-7; D is unclear. The CDR3 sequence is 15 residues long. CDR1 is SGHVS, CDR2 FNYEAQ, per germline. V lost 5 bases and J lost 7, with 21 bases in between. This CDR3 is CASSLLVAATAEQYF. CDR3 nucleotide sequence: TGTGCCAGCAGCCTACTCGTTGCGGCTACTGCTGAGCAGTACTTC.

Turning to this clone: The CDR3 ends on some other residue instead of the conserved phenylalanine or tryptophan, so this is likely a read error. The gene calls are TRBV6-5 and TRBJ1-1; D unresolved. The CDR3 length is 14 residues. The ends were cut back, 3 bases at V and 1 base at J, with 9 bases in the middle. Germline CDR1 and CDR2: MNHEY and SVGAGI. This chain's CDR3 is CASSYHPGNTEAFC. CDR3 bases: TGTGCCAGCAGTTATCATCCAGGGAACACTGAAGCTTTCTGT.